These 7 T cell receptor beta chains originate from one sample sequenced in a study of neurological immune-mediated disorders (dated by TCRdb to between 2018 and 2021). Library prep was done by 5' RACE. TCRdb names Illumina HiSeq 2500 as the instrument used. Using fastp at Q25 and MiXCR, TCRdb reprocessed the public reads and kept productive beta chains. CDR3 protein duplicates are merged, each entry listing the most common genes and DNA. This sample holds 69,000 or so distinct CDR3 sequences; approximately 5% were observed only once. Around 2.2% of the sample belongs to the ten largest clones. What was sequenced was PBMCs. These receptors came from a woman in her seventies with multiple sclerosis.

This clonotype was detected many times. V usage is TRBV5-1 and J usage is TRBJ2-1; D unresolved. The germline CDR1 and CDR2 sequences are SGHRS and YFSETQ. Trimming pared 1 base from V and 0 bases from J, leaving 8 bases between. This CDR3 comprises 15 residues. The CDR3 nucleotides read TGCGCCAGCAGCTTGCAGGCGAGCTCCTACAATGAGCAGTTCTTC. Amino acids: CASSLQASSYNEQFF.

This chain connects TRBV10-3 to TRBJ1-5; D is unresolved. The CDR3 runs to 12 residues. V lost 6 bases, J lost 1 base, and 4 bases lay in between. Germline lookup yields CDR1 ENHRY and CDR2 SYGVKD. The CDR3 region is CAIRDSNQPQHF. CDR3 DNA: TGTGCCATCAGGGACAGCAATCAGCCCCAGCATTTT.

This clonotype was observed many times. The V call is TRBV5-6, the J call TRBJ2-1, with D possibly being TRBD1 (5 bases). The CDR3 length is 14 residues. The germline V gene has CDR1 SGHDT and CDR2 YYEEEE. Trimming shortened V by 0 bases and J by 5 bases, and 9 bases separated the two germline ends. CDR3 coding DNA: TGTGCCAGCAGCTTGGCCTGGGGCGACAATGAGCAGTTCTTC. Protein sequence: CASSLAWGDNEQFF.

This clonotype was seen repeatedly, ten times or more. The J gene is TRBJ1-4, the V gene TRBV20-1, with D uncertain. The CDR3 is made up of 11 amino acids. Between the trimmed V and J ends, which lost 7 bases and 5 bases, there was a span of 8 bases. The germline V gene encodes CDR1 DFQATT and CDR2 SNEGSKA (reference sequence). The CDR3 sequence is CSGAGNEKLFF. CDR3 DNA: TGCAGTGGGGCGGGGAATGAAAAACTGTTTTTT.

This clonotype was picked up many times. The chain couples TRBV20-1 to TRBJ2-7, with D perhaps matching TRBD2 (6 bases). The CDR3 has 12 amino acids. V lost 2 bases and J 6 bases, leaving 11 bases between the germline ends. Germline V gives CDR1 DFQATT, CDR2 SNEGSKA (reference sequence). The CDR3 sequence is CSARSYGGEQYF. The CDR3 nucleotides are TGCAGTGCTAGATCCTACGGGGGCGAGCAGTACTTC.

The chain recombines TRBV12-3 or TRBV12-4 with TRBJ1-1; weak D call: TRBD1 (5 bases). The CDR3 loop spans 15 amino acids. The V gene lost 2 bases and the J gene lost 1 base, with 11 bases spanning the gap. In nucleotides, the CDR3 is TGTGCCAGCAGTTTATACCGGCAGGGGAACACTGAAGCTTTCTTT. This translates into CASSLYRQGNTEAFF.

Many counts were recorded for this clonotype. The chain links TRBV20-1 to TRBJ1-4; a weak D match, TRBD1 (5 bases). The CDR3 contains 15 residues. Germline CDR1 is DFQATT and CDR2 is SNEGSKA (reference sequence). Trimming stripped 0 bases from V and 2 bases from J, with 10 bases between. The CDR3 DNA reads TGCAGTGCTAGAGATCCCCGACAGACTAATGAAAAACTGTTTTTT. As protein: CSARDPRQTNEKLFF.